Detailed here is one TCR beta chain. As yet, its antigen is unknown. The entry originates in a study of tumor-infiltrating lymphocytes in primary liver carcinoma. Study-wide context: The study enrolled male and female patients aged 30 to 69 years. Study-level results: Researchers found tumor-adjacent and tumor-blood pairs overlapped less than tumor region pairs.

The template, 450 to 650 ng total RNA, yielded TCR beta cDNA made with a constant-region primer. Employing slightly modified ARM-PCR, three nested multiplex PCR rounds were run, and these gave rise to the TCR beta libraries. TRBV1-TRBV30 forward primers paired with a C-beta reverse primer drove the first two PCR rounds, approximately 11 cycles each. In TCRdb, the multiplex PCR reads were re-called with MiXCR into one record per CDR3 protein. The data contain under 200,000 distinct CDR3 sequences, around four fifths of them singletons. From around 18-30 mg of unsorted bulk tissue, DNA and RNA were co-extracted together. V was pared by 4 bases and J by 12 bases, with 27 bases between. Germline V gives CDR1 SQVTM, CDR2 ANQGSEA. The CDR3 is made up of 15 amino acids.

The J gene is TRBJ2-5, the V gene TRBV29-1; the D gene is possibly TRBD1 (8 bases). The clonotype comes from a man in his forties with primary liver carcinoma and hepatitis B virus infection. Sample: tumor tissue from primary liver carcinoma. DNA of the CDR3: TGCAGCGTTGTGCCCGACAGGGGAGGGCAAGAGAACAAGTACTTC. This codes for CSVVPDRGGQENKYF.